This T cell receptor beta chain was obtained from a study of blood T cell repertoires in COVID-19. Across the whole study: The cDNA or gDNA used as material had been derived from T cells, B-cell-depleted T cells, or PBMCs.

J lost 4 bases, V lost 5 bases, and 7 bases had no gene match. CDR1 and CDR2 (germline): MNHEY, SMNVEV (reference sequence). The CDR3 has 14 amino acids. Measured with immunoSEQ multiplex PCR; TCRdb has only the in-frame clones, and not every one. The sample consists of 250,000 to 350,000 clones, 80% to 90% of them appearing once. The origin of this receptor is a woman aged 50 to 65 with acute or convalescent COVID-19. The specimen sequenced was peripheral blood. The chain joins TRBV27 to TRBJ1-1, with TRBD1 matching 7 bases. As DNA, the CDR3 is TGTGCCAGCAGTCCCGACAGGGATGGCACTGAAGCTTTCTTT. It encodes CASSPDRDGTEAFF.